The sequence of this T cell receptor (beta chain) was determined in a study of CD8 T cells in Susac syndrome. With random hexamers, 0.5 to 1 ug RNA was reverse transcribed. Coverage of TCR beta CDR3 amplification by immunoSEQ multiplex PCR extended to 54 Vbeta and 13 Jbeta. Via MiXCR, TCRdb re-called the immunoSEQ multiplex PCR reads, giving one row per CDR3 protein. The table has around 200,000 distinct CDR3 sequences, approximately 95% seen once. From blood CD8+ and CD4+ T cells, TCR beta sequences were generated. This clonotype was obtained from a human donor with multiple sclerosis. Sequenced: CD4+ T cells from PBMCs.

CDR3 amino acids: CSACPGQVVTYEQYF. In DNA, the CDR3 is TGCAGTGCTTGCCCCGGACAGGTGGTCACCTACGAGCAGTACTTC. This rearrangement joins TRBV20-1 to TRBJ2-7; 7 bases match TRBD1. V shed 5 bases, J shed 2 bases, and the junction held 12 bases outside the gene matches. This CDR3 spans 15 amino acids. Germline V lookup: CDR1 DFQATT, CDR2 SNEGSKA (reference sequence).